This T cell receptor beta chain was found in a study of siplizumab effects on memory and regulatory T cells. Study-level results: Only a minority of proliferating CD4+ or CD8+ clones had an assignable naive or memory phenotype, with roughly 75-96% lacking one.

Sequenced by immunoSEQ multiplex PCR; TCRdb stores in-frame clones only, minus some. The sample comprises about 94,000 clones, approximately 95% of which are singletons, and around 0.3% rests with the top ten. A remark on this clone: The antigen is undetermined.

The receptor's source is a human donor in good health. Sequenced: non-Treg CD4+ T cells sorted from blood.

CDR3: CASSDSAGGYNEQFF. The CDR3 DNA reads as TGTGCCAGCAGTGACTCGGCGGGGGGATACAATGAGCAGTTCTTC. The gene calls are TRBV6-4 and TRBJ2-1; 8 bases fit TRBD2. This CDR3 is 15 amino acids long. V trimming: 0 bases; J trimming: 4 bases; junction bases outside the gene matches: 2. The germline gives CDR1 MRHNA, CDR2 SNTAGT.